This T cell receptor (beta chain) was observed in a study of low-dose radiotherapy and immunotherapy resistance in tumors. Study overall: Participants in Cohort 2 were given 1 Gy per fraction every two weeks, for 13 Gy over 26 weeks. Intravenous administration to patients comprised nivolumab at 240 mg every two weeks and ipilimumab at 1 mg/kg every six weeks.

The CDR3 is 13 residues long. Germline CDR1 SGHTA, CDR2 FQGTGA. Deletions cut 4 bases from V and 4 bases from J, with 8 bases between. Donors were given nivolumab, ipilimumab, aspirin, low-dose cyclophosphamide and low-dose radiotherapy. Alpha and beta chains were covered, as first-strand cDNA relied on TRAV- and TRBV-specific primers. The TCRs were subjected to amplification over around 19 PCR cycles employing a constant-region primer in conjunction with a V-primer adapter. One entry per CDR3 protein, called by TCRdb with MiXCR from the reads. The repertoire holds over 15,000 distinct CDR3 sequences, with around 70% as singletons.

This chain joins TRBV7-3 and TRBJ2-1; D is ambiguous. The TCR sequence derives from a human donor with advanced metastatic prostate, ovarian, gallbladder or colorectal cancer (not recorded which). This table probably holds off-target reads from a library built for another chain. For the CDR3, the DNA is TGTGCCAGCAGCTCCGACGCATACAATGAGCAGTTCTTC. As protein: CASSSDAYNEQFF.